This TCR beta chain was found in a study of T cell responses to AZD1222 COVID-19 vaccine. Whole-study findings and limits: Mostly white British, mostly female donors; authors suggested clonal diversity may be underestimated. Breadth and depth of Spike-specific TCRs rose after two AZD1222 doses. Regions 160-218 and 743-854 held dominance among vaccine-associated CD4 TCRs, which spanned spike.

On this clone: Its antigen is undetermined.

The CDR3 consists of 15 residues. Trimming took off 4 bases at V and 8 bases at J, with 18 bases between the two ends. Germline V CDR1 and CDR2: SGHRS, YFSETQ. Profiling relied on immunoSEQ multiplex PCR, and the TCRdb table lists in-frame clones only, not all of them. The sample consists of 45,000 to 55,000 clones, more than 60% of them appearing once. Material: peripheral blood, obtained on day 0 of MenACWY control vaccination. This TCR was recovered from an adult in good health. The rearrangement joins TRBV5-1 to TRBJ1-4; no clear D. CDR3 sequence: CASSPRGESGEKLFF. CDR3 sequence (DNA): TGCGCCAGCAGCCCCCGCGGGGAGAGTGGCGAAAAACTGTTTTTT.